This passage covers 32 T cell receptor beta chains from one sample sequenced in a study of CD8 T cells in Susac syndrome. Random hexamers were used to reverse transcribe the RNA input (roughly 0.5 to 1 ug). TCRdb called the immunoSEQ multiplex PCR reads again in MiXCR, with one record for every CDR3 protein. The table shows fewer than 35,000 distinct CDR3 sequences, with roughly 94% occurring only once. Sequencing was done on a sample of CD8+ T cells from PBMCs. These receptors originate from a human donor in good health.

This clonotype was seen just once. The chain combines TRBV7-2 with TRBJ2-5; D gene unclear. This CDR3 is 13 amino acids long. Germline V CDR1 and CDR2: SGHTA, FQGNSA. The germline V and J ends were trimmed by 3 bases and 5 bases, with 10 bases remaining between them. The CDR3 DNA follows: TGTGCCAGCAGCTTGCGGTCCCGGGAGACCCAGTACTTC. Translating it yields CASSLRSRETQYF.

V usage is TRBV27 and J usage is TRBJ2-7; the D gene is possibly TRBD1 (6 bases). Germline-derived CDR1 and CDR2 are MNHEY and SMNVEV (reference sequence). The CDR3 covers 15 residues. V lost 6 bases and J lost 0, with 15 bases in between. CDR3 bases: TGTGCCAGCAGCCCCGGCTTGACAGGCTCCTACGAGCAGTACTTC. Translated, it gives CASSPGLTGSYEQYF.

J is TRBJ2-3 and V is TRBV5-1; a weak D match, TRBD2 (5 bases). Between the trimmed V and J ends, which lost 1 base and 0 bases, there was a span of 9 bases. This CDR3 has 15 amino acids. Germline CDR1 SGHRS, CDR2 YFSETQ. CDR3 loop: CASSLKRSSTDTQYF. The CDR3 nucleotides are TGCGCCAGCAGCTTGAAGCGGTCTAGCACAGATACGCAGTATTTT.

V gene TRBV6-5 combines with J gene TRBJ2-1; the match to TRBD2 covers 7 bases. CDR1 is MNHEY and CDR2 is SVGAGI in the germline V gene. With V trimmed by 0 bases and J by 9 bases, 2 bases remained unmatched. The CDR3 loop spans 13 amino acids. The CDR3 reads CASSYSIAGEQFF. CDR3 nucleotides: TGTGCCAGCAGTTACTCGATAGCGGGTGAGCAGTTCTTC.

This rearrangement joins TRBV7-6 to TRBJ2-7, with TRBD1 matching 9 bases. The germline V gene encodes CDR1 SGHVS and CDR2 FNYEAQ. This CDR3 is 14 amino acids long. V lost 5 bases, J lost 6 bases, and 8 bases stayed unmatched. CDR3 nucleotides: TGTGCCAGCAGCCCGATAGGACAGGGGCTCGAGCAGTACTTC. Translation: CASSPIGQGLEQYF.

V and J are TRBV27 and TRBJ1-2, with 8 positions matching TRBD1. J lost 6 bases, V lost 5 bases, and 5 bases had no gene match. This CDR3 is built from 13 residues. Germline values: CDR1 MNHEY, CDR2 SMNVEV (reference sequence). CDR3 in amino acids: CASSVDRVNGYTF. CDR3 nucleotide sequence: TGTGCCAGCAGTGTGGACAGGGTGAATGGCTACACCTTC.

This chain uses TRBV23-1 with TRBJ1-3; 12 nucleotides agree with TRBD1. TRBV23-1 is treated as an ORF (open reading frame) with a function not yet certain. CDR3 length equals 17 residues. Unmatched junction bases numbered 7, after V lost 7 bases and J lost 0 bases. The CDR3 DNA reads TGCGCCAGCAACTTCGGGACAGGGGGCCTCTCTGGAAACACCATATATTTT. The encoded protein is CASNFGTGGLSGNTIYF.

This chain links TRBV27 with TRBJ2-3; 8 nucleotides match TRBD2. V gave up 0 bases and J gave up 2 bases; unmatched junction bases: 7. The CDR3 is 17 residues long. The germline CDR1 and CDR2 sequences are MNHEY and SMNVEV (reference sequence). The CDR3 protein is CASSLSPGLALTDTQYF. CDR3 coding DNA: TGTGCCAGCAGTTTATCCCCCGGACTAGCCCTCACAGATACGCAGTATTTT.

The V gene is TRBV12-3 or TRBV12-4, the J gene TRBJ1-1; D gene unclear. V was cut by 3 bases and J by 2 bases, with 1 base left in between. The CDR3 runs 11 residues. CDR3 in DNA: TGTGCCAGCAGTTTTAACACTGAAGCTTTCTTT. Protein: CASSFNTEAFF.

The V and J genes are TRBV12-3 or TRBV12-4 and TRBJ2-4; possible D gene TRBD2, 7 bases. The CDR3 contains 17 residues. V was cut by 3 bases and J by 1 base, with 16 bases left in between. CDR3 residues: CASSFFRGGLAKNIQYF. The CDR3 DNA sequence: TGTGCCAGCAGTTTCTTTAGGGGGGGGTTGGCCAAAAACATTCAGTACTTC.

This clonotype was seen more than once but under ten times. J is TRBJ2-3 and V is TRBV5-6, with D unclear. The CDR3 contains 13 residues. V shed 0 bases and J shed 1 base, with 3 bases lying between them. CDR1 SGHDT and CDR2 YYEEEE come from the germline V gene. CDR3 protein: CASSLVRTDTQYF. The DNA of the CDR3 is TGTGCCAGCAGCTTGGTACGCACAGATACGCAGTATTTT.

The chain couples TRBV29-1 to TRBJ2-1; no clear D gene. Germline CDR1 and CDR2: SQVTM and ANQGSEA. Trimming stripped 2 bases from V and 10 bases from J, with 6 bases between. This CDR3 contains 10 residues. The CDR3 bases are TGCAGCGTTGAACTTGTCGAGCAGTTCTTC. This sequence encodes CSVELVEQFF.

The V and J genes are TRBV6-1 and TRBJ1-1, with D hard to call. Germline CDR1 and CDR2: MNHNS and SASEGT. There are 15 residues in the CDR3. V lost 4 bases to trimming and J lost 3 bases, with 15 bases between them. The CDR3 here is CASSGSSRVDTEAFF. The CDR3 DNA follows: TGTGCCAGCAGTGGTAGTAGCCGGGTAGACACTGAAGCTTTCTTT.

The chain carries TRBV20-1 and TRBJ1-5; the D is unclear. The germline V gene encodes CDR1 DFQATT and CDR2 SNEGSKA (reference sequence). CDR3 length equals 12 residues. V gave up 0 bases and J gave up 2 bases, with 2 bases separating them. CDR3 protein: CSARDGNQPQHF. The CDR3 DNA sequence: TGCAGTGCTAGAGATGGCAATCAGCCCCAGCATTTT.

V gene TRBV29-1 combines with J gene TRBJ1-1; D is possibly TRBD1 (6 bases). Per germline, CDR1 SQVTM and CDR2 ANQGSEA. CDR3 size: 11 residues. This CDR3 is CSGEGDTEAFF. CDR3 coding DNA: TGCAGTGGCGAGGGGGACACTGAAGCTTTCTTT. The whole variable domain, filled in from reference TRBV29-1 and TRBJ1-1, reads SAVISQKPSRDICQRGTSLTIQCQVDSQVTMMFWYRQQPGQSLTLIATANQGSEATYESGFVIDKFPISRPNLTFSTLTVSNMSPEDSSIYLCSGEGDTEAFFGQGTRLTVV.

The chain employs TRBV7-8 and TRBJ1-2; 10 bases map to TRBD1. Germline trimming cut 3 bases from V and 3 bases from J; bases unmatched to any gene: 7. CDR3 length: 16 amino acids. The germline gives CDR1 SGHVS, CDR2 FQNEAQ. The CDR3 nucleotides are TGTGCCAGCAGCTTCTCGACAGGGGGCACTGACTATGGCTACACCTTC. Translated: CASSFSTGGTDYGYTF.

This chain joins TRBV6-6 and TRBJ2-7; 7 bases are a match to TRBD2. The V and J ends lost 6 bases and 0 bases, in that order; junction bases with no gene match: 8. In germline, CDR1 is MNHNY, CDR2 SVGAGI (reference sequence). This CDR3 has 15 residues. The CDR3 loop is CASSPFGGSSYEQYF. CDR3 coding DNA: TGTGCCAGCAGCCCATTCGGGGGGAGCTCCTACGAGCAGTACTTC.

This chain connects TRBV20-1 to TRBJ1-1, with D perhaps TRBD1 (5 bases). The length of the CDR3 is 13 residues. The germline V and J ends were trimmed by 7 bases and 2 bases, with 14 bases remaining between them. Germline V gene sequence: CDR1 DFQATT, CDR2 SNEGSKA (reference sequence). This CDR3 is CSVREEYNTEAFF. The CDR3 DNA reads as TGCAGTGTCAGGGAGGAGTACAACACTGAAGCTTTCTTT.

This CDR3 is CSVGRGDTF. The CDR3 DNA is TGCAGCGTAGGTCGGGGGGACACCTTC. This chain connects TRBV29-1 to TRBJ1-2; the D gene is possibly TRBD1 (5 bases). From germline, CDR1 is SQVTM and CDR2 ANQGSEA. V gave up 6 bases and J gave up 12 bases, with 11 bases separating them. This CDR3 is 9 amino acids long.

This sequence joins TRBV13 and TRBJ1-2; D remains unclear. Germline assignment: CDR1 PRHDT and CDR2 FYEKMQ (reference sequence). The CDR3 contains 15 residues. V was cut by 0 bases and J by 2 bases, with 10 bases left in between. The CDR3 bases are TGTGCCAGCAGCTTAGGGCCAGGACGAAACTATGGCTACACCTTC. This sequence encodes CASSLGPGRNYGYTF.

CDR3 protein: CASYDSLSYNSPLHF. DNA for the CDR3: TGTGCCAGTTACGACAGTCTCTCCTATAATTCACCCCTCCACTTT. The chain carries TRBV19 and TRBJ1-6, with D maybe TRBD1 (5 bases). The germline V gene has CDR1 LNHDA and CDR2 SQIVND (reference sequence). Trimming removed 8 bases from V and 0 bases from J, with 11 bases in between. The CDR3 runs to 15 residues. The full variable domain, its missing parts supplied by reference TRBV19 and TRBJ1-6, is DGGITQSPKYLFRKEGQNVTLSCEQNLNHDAMYWYRQDPGQGLRLIYYSQIVNDFQKGDIAEGYSVSREKKESFPLTVTSAQKNPTAFYLCASYDSLSYNSPLHFGNGTRLTVT.

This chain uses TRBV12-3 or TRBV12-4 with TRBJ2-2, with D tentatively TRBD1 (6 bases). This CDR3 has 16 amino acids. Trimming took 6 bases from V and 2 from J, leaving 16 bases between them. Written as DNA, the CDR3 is TGTGCCAGCAGCCCACCCCCGGGACACAACACCGGGGAGCTGTTTTTT. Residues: CASSPPPGHNTGELFF.

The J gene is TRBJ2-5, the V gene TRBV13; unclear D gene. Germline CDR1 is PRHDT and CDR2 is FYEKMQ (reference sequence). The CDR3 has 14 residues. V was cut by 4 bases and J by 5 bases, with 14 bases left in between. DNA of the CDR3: TGTGCCAGCAGCTCCGCCAAGATCGACGAGACCCAGTACTTC. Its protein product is CASSSAKIDETQYF.

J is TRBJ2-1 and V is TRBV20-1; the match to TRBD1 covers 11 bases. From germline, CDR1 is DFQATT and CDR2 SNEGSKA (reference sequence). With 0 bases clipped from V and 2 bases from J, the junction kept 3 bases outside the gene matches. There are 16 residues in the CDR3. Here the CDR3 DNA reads TGCAGTGCTAGAGACCCGGGACAGGGGGCCTACAATGAGCAGTTCTTC. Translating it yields CSARDPGQGAYNEQFF.

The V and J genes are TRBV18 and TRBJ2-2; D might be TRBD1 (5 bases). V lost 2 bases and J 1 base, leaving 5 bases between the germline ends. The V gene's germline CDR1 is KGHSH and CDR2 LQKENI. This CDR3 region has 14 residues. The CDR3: CASSPTGNTGELFF. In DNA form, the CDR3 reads TGTGCCAGCTCACCAACAGGGAACACCGGGGAGCTGTTTTTT. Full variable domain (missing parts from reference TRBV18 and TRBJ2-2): NAGVMQNPRHLVRRRGQEARLRCSPMKGHSHVYWYRQLPEEGLKFMVYLQKENIIDESGMPKERFSAEFPKEGPSILRIQQVVRGDSAAYFCASSPTGNTGELFFGEGSRLTVL.

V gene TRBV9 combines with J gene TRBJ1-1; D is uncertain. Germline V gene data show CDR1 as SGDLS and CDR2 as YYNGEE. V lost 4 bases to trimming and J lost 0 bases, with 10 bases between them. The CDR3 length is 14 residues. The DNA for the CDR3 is TGTGCCAGCAGCAAAGGTGCCATGAACACTGAAGCTTTCTTT. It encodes CASSKGAMNTEAFF.

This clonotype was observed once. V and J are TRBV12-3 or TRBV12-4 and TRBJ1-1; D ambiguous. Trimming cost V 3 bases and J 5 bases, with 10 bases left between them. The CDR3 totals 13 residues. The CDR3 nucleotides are TGTGCCAGCAGTTTGGGGTTCGTTACTGAAGCTTTCTTT. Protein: CASSLGFVTEAFF.

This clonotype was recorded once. The CDR3 sequence: CASSLVGGGDTDTQYF. In DNA form, the CDR3 reads TGCGCCAGCAGCCTCGTCGGGGGGGGAGATACAGATACGCAGTATTTT. J is TRBJ2-3 and V is TRBV4-3, with 8 bases lining up with TRBD2. Per germline, CDR1 LGHNA and CDR2 YSLEER. There are 16 residues in the CDR3. Trimming cost V 4 bases and J 3 bases; bases outside gene matches: 9.

The CDR3 reads CASSPARQGSNQPQHF. CDR3 bases: TGTGCCAGCAGTCCGGCCCGACAGGGGAGCAATCAGCCCCAGCATTTT. The chain employs TRBV6-6 and TRBJ1-5; 8 bases agree with TRBD1. The germline gives CDR1 MNHNY, CDR2 SVGAGI (reference sequence). The CDR3 is made up of 16 amino acids. The V gene end was trimmed by 5 bases and the J gene end by 1 base; junction bases not matched to a gene: 7.

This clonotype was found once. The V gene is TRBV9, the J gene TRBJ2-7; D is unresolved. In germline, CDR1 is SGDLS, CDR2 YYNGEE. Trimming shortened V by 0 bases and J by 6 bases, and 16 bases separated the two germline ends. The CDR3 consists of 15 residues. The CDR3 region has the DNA TGTGCCAGCAGCGTAGGGAATACACCGACTTTCGAGCAGTACTTC. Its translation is CASSVGNTPTFEQYF.

CDR3 region: CASSHDRGMNTEAFF. As DNA, the CDR3 is TGCGCCAGCAGCCACGACAGGGGGATGAACACTGAAGCTTTCTTT. This chain links TRBV4-3 with TRBJ1-1; 9 nucleotides agree with TRBD1. The CDR3 is made up of 15 amino acids. Germline V lookup: CDR1 LGHNA, CDR2 YSLEER. V gave up 3 bases and J gave up 0 bases; unmatched junction bases: 2.

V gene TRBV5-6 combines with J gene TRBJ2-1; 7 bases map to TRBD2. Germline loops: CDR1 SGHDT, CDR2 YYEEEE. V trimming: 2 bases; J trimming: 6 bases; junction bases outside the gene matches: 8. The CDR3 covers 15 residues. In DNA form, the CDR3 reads TGTGCCAGCAGCTTCCGGGGGAGGGTCCCCAATGAGCAGTTCTTC. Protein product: CASSFRGRVPNEQFF.